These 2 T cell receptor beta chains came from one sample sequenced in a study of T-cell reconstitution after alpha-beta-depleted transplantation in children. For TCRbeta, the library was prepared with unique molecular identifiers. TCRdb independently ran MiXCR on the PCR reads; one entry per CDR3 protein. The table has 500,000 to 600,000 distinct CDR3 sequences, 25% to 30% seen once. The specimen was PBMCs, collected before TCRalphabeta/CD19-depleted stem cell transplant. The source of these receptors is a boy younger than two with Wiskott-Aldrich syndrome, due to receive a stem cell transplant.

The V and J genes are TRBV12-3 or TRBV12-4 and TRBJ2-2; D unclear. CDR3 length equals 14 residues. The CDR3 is CLSSLKRNTGELFF. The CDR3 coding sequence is TGTCTCAGCAGTTTAAAGCGGAACACCGGGGAGCTGTTTTTT.

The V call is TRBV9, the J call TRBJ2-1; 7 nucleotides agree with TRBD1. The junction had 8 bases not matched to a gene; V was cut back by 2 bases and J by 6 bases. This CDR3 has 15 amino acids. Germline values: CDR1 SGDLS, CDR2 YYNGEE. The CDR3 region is CASSVRDRQINEQFF. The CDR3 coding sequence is TGTGCCAGCAGCGTCCGGGACAGACAAATCAATGAGCAGTTCTTC.